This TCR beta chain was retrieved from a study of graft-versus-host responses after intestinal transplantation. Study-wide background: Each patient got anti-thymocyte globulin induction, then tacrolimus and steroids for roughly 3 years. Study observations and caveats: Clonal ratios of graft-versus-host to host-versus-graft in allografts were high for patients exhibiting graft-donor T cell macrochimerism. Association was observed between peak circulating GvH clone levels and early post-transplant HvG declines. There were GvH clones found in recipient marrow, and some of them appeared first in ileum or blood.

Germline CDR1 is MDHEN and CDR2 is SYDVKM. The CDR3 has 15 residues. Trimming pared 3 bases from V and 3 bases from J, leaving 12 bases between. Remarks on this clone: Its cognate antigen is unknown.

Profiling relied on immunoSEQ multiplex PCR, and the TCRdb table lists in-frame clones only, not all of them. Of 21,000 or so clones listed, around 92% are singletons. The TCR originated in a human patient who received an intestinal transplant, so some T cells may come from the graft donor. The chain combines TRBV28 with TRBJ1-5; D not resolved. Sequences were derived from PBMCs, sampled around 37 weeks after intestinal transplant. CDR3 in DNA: TGTGCCAGCAGTTTCGAGGACCGAATCAATCAGCCCCAGCATTTT. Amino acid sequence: CASSFEDRINQPQHF.